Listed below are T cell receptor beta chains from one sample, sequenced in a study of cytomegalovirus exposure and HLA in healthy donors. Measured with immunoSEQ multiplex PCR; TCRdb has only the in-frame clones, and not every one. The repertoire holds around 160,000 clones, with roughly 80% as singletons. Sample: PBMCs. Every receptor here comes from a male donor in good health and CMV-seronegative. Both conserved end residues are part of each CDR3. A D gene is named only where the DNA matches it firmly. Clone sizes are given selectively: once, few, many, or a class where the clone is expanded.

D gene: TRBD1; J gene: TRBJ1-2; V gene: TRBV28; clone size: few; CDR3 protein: CASSDTGDRNYGYTF; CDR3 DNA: TGTGCCAGCAGCGATACAGGGGACCGTAACTATGGCTACACCTTC
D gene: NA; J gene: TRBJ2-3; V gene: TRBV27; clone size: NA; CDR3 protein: CASSLSRRPSTDTQYF; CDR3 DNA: TGTGCCAGCAGTTTATCGAGGCGCCCGAGCACAGATACGCAGTATTTT
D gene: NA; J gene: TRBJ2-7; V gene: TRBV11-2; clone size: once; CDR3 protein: CASSLVGGVKYF; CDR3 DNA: TGTGCCAGCAGCTTAGTCGGCGGGGTGAAGTACTTC
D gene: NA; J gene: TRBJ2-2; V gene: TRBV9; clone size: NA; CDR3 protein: CASSVAVNTGELFF; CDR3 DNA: TGTGCCAGCAGCGTAGCTGTAAACACCGGGGAGCTGTTTTTT
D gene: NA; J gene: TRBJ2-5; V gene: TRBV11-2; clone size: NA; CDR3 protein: CASSLTVTGGETQYF; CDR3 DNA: TGTGCCAGCAGCTTAACCGTGACAGGTGGAGAGACCCAGTACTTC
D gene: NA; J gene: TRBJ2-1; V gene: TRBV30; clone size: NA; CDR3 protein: CAWTPGSYNEQFF; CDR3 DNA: TGTGCCTGGACCCCAGGGTCCTACAATGAGCAGTTCTTC
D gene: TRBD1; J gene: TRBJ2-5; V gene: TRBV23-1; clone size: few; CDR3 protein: CASSQSTGGETQYF; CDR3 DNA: TGCGCCAGCAGTCAATCGACAGGGGGTGAGACCCAGTACTTC
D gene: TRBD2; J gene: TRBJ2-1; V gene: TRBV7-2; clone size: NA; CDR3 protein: CASRGVAGPNEQFF; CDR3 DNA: TGTGCCAGCAGGGGAGTAGCGGGACCCAATGAGCAGTTCTTC
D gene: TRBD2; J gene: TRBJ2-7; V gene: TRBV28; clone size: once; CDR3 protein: CASKLAGGQREQYF; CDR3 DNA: TGTGCCAGCAAACTAGCGGGGGGGCAGCGCGAGCAGTACTTC
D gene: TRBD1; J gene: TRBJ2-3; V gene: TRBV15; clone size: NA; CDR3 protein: CATSRGQGGGDTQYF; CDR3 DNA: TGTGCCACCAGCAGAGGACAGGGTGGAGGAGATACGCAGTATTTT
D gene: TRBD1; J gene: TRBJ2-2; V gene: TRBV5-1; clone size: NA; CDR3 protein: CASSSGQGNTGELFF; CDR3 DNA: TGCGCCAGCAGCTCGGGACAGGGGAACACCGGGGAGCTGTTTTTT
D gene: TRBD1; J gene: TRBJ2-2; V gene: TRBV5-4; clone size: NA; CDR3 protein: CASSLDGQGGLSGELFF; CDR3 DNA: TGTGCCAGCAGCTTGGACGGACAGGGGGGTCTTTCCGGGGAGCTGTTTTTT
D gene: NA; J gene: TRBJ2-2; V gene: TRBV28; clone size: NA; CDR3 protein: CASSPGGRNTGELFF; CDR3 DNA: TGTGCCAGCAGCCCTGGGGGCAGGAACACCGGGGAGCTGTTTTTT
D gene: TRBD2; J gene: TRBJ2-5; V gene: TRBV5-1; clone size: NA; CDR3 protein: CASSLWGGQETQYF; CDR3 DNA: TGCGCCAGCAGCTTGTGGGGGGGGCAAGAGACCCAGTACTTC
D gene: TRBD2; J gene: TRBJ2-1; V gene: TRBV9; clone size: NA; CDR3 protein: CASSAERLAGSTGQFF; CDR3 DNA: TGTGCCAGCAGCGCCGAGCGACTAGCGGGATCCACGGGGCAGTTCTTC
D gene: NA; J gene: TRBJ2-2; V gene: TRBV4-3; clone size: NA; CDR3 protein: CASSQDLPTGELFF; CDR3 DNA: TGCGCCAGCAGCCAAGATCTTCCCACCGGGGAGCTGTTTTTT
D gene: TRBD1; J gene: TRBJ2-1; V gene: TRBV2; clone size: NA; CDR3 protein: CASSPGQGAREQFF; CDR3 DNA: TGTGCCAGCAGTCCAGGACAGGGGGCCCGTGAGCAGTTCTTC
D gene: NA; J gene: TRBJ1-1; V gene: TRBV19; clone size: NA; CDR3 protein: CASSPAEAPSFF; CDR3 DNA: TGTGCCAGTAGCCCCGCTGAGGCCCCGTCTTTCTTT
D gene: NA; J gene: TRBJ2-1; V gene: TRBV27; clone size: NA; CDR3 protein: CASSFNRAEQFF; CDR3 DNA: TGTGCCAGCAGTTTCAACAGGGCCGAGCAGTTCTTC
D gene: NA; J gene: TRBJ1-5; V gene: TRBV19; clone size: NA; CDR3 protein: CASSMRTVISNQPQHF; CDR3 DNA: TGTGCCAGTAGTATGCGGACAGTCATTAGCAATCAGCCCCAGCATTTT
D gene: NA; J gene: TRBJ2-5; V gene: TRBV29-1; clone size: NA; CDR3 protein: CSVDVVAAHQYF; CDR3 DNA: TGCAGCGTTGATGTGGTAGCGGCGCATCAGTACTTC
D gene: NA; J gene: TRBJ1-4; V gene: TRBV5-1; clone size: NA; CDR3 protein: CASSLTGISNEKLFF; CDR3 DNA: TGCGCCAGCAGCTTAACGGGGATCTCTAATGAAAAACTGTTTTTT
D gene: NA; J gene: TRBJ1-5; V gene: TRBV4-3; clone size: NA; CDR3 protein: CASSQDRARGDQPQHF; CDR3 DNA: TGCGCCAGCAGCCAAGATCGGGCACGGGGGGATCAGCCCCAGCATTTT
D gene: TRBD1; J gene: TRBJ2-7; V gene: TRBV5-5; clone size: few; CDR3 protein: CASRFTGTGTYEQYF; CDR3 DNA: TGTGCCAGCAGATTCACCGGGACAGGAACTTACGAGCAGTACTTC